This T cell receptor (beta chain) was recovered during a study of blood T cell repertoires in COVID-19. Study context: Samples came from the United States, Italy and Spain, spanning acute and convalescent COVID-19. PBMCs, B-cell-depleted T cells, or T cells were the source of the cDNA or gDNA that made up the material.

Concerning this clone: An end of the junction does not agree with germline; a read error may underlie this.

Original processing methods: Estimation of nucleated cell counts relied on the amplification of reference gene primers. The table came from immunoSEQ multiplex PCR; TCRdb's copy has only in-frame clones and leaves some out. V and J calls and clone size are as listed in that table; D and trimming were resolved from the DNA. The data contain just over 250,000 clones, around nine tenths of them singletons. The length of the CDR3 is 12 residues. CDR1 is LNHDA and CDR2 is SQIVND in the germline V gene (reference sequence). The genes are TRBV19 and TRBJ1-2; weak D call: TRBD1 (6 bases). The sequencing input was peripheral blood. The TCR was taken from a man aged 40-49 years who had recovered from COVID-19. As DNA, the CDR3 is TGTGTCAGTAGTAAGGGGGTTAGTGGCTACACCTTC. It encodes CVSSKGVSGYTF.